Each of the 22 T cell receptor beta chains below was sequenced from the same sample in a study of low-dose radiotherapy and immunotherapy resistance in tumors. Stated time point: before trial treatment. Covering alpha and beta chains, TRAV- and TRBV-specific primers were used for the first-strand cDNA. TCR amplification used 20 to 25 PCR cycles, a constant-region primer and a V-primer adapter. TCRdb reprocessed the reads with MiXCR, giving one entry per CDR3 protein. The table includes over 65,000 distinct CDR3 sequences, roughly a sixth detected once. The material sequenced was PBMCs, taken before treatment. The source of these receptors is a male donor with prostate cancer.

This clonotype was counted many times. The chain employs TRBV20-1 and TRBJ2-7; D is perhaps TRBD2 (6 bases). Germline-derived CDR1 and CDR2 are DFQATT and SNEGSKA (reference sequence). CDR3 length equals 13 residues. V was shortened by 4 bases and J by 6 bases, with 16 bases between the two germline ends. The CDR3 protein is CSANPVEEGEQYF. CDR3 DNA sequence: TGCAGTGCTAATCCTGTAGAGGAGGGCGAGCAGTACTTC.

This clonotype was recorded many times. The rearrangement links TRBV27 to TRBJ2-1, with unresolved D. Germline values: CDR1 MNHEY, CDR2 SMNVEV (reference sequence). This CDR3 spans 16 amino acids. Trimming left V 3 bases short and J 0 bases short, with 12 bases between. The DNA for the CDR3 is TGTGCCAGCAGTTTGAGACAACTCACCTCCTACAATGAGCAGTTCTTC. Amino acid sequence: CASSLRQLTSYNEQFF.

This clonotype was counted only a few times. This chain links TRBV7-9 with TRBJ2-2; no reliable D call. The CDR3 consists of 19 residues. V lost 5 bases and J 2 bases, leaving 24 bases between the germline ends. The germline V gene encodes CDR1 SEHNR and CDR2 FQNEAQ (reference sequence). The CDR3 bases are TGTGCCAGCAGCCGGTCGTCAGGATTCGATACATCTAACACCGGGGAGCTGTTTTTT. Protein product: CASSRSSGFDTSNTGELFF.

This clonotype was seen repeatedly, ten times or more. The chain is built from TRBV14 and TRBJ1-4; a possible D gene is TRBD1 (6 bases). From germline, CDR1 is SGHDN and CDR2 FVKESK. Between the trimmed V and J ends, which lost 2 bases and 8 bases, there was a span of 9 bases. The CDR3 has 13 amino acids. CDR3 sequence reads: CASSQQGWEKLFF. The CDR3 nucleotides read TGTGCCAGCAGCCAACAGGGGTGGGAAAAACTGTTTTTT.

In its sample, this clonotype was seen many times. The rearrangement uses TRBV11-2 and TRBJ2-2, with TRBD1 matching over 7 bases. V gave up 4 bases and J gave up 1 base; unmatched junction bases: 3. In germline, CDR1 is SGHAT, CDR2 FQNNGV. The CDR3 loop spans 15 amino acids. The DNA for the CDR3 is TGTGCCAGCAGCTCACGGACAGGGAACACCGGGGAGCTGTTTTTT. Protein product: CASSSRTGNTGELFF.

This clonotype was recorded at least ten times. The V and J genes are TRBV11-2 and TRBJ1-3; maybe TRBD1 (5 bases). In germline, CDR1 is SGHAT, CDR2 FQNNGV. The CDR3 is 12 amino acids. V was clipped by 5 bases and J by 7 bases, with 9 bases between them. DNA for the CDR3: TGTGCCAGCAGCCGGGGGGGGAACACCATATATTTT. It encodes CASSRGGNTIYF.

In its sample, this clonotype was seen many times. An end of the junction does not agree with germline; a read error may underlie this. The CDR3 region is CSSSSGDSNSPLHF. CDR3 in DNA: TGTTCCAGCAGCTCGGGGGACAGCAATTCACCCCTCCACTTT. V usage is TRBV11-2 and J usage is TRBJ1-6; 7 bases fit TRBD1. Germline V lookup: CDR1 SGHAT, CDR2 FQNNGV. This CDR3 comprises 14 residues.

The genes are TRBV20-1 and TRBJ1-1; D perhaps matches TRBD1 (6 bases). CDR1 is DFQATT and CDR2 is SNEGSKA in the germline V gene (reference sequence). This CDR3 has 16 amino acids. Deletions cut 0 bases from V and 5 bases from J, with 19 bases between. CDR3 nucleotide sequence: TGCAGTGCTAGAGATGCCCGGGGGGCCGTCCGGACTGAAGCTTTCTTT. It codes for CSARDARGAVRTEAFF.

This clonotype was seen many times. This chain joins TRBV30 and TRBJ2-3, with a possible D match to TRBD2 (5 bases). CDR3 length: 15 residues. Germline lookup yields CDR1 GTSNPN and CDR2 SVGIG (reference sequence). V was clipped by 0 bases and J by 3 bases, with 13 bases between them. For the CDR3, the DNA is TGTGCCTGGAGTGTTCAGCGGCGGGTGACAGATACGCAGTATTTT. Its protein product is CAWSVQRRVTDTQYF.

The CDR3, as DNA: TGTGCCAGCAGCTCCGGCCATAGCACTGAAGCTTTCTTT. This encodes CASSSGHSTEAFF. The chain joins TRBV11-2 to TRBJ1-1; D is uncertain. The V gene lost 4 bases and the J gene lost 4 bases, with 10 bases spanning the gap. The CDR3 loop spans 13 amino acids. In germline, CDR1 is SGHAT, CDR2 FQNNGV.

This clonotype was counted many times. The J gene is TRBJ2-5, the V gene TRBV20-1, with 10 bases aligning to TRBD2. V lost 0 bases to trimming and J lost 5 bases; unmatched junction nucleotides: 9. The CDR3 is 16 residues long. Germline V lookup: CDR1 DFQATT, CDR2 SNEGSKA (reference sequence). CDR3 loop: CSARDPKGLAKETQYF. Here the CDR3 DNA reads TGCAGTGCTAGAGATCCTAAGGGACTAGCGAAGGAGACCCAGTACTTC.

In this sample, this clonotype turned up many times. The chain carries TRBV20-1 and TRBJ2-3; 8 nucleotides match TRBD1. V lost 5 bases, J lost 4 bases, and 11 bases stayed unmatched. CDR1 and CDR2 from the germline V gene are DFQATT and SNEGSKA (reference sequence). This CDR3 is built from 15 residues. CDR3: CSAPGVTGVADTQYF. The CDR3 DNA is TGCAGTGCTCCTGGGGTGACAGGGGTGGCAGATACGCAGTATTTT.

As concerns this clonotype: This may be a read error, as it is one base from a much larger clone. The genes are TRBV20-1 and TRBJ2-7; the D gene is possibly TRBD1 (5 bases). This CDR3 has 15 amino acids. Trimming shortened V by 3 bases and J by 5 bases, and 20 bases separated the two germline ends. Germline V gives CDR1 DFQATT, CDR2 SNEGSKA (reference sequence). The CDR3 region has the DNA TGCAGTGCTAGGCTACCGGCACAGGCCATCCACGAGCAGTACTTC. It yields the protein CSARLPAQAIHEQYF.

This clonotype was seen ten or more times. The rearrangement uses TRBV2 and TRBJ2-7; tentatively, D is TRBD2 (6 bases). The CDR3 runs 14 residues. V lost 1 base and J 4 bases, leaving 11 bases between the germline ends. CDR1 and CDR2 (germline): SNHLY, FYNNEI. CDR3 amino acids: CASSEGSGAYEQYF. In nucleotides, the CDR3 is TGTGCCAGCAGTGAAGGTAGCGGAGCATACGAGCAGTACTTC.

This clonotype showed up many times. This chain joins TRBV7-9 and TRBJ2-5, with 7 bases lining up with TRBD1. J gave up 1 base and V 4 bases, and 9 bases lay outside the gene matches. CDR1 is SEHNR and CDR2 is FQNEAQ in the germline V gene (reference sequence). This CDR3 region has 16 residues. The CDR3 spells CASSSSRRGLQETQYF. In DNA form, the CDR3 reads TGTGCCAGCAGCTCTTCGCGAAGGGGGCTCCAAGAGACCCAGTACTTC.

This clonotype came up many times. This chain connects TRBV6-5 to TRBJ2-2; TRBD1 matches 8 bases. The V gene's germline CDR1 is MNHEY and CDR2 SVGAGI. This CDR3 comprises 16 residues. Trimming cost V 5 bases and J 1 base; bases outside gene matches: 6. This CDR3 reads CASSVDGTGNTGELFF. DNA of the CDR3: TGTGCCAGCAGTGTAGACGGGACAGGGAACACCGGGGAGCTGTTTTTT.

Concerning this clonotype: A far larger clone is one base from this, pointing to a likely read error. The chain recombines TRBV2 with TRBJ2-1, with D possibly matching TRBD2 (5 bases). CDR3 length equals 15 residues. The germline CDR1 and CDR2 sequences are SNHLY and FYNNEI. The V gene lost 4 bases and the J gene lost 10 bases, with 20 bases spanning the gap. The CDR3 sequence is CASSGESADVYEQFF. CDR3 bases: TGTGCCAGCAGTGGGGAGAGTGCCGACGTCTACGAGCAGTTCTTC.

This clonotype came up many times. The CDR3 DNA sequence: TGTGCCAGCAGTTTGGGGGGACAGGGGATACTGACCGGGGAGCTGTTTTTT. Translating it yields CASSLGGQGILTGELFF. The J gene is TRBJ2-2, the V gene TRBV27, with 10 bases lining up with TRBD1. This CDR3 spans 17 amino acids. The junction had 9 bases not matched to a gene; V was cut back by 3 bases and J by 5 bases. Germline lookup yields CDR1 MNHEY and CDR2 SMNVEV (reference sequence).

This clonotype was recorded at least ten times. The chain employs TRBV29-1 and TRBJ1-1; D might be TRBD1 (5 bases). Trimming removed 4 bases from V and 13 bases from J, with 22 bases in between. This CDR3 spans 13 amino acids. The V gene's germline CDR1 is SQVTM and CDR2 ANQGSEA. CDR3 amino acids: CSVGGVERGFGFF. CDR3 in DNA: TGCAGCGTTGGGGGGGTCGAGAGAGGGTTCGGTTTCTTT. Complete variable domain (other parts from reference TRBV29-1 and TRBJ1-1): SAVISQKPSRDICQRGTSLTIQCQVDSQVTMMFWYRQQPGQSLTLIATANQGSEATYESGFVIDKFPISRPNLTFSTLTVSNMSPEDSSIYLCSVGGVERGFGFFGQGTRLTVV.

This clonotype has only a few counts. This chain joins TRBV4-1 and TRBJ2-7; no clear D gene. Germline CDR1 MGHRA, CDR2 YSYEKL. Trimming pared 1 base from V and 5 bases from J, leaving 18 bases between. The CDR3 has 16 amino acids. DNA for the CDR3: TGCGCCAGCAGCCAAGTTTTATTTACAGAAAGTGACGAGCAGTACTTC. Its protein product is CASSQVLFTESDEQYF.

This clonotype was counted at least ten times. The V and J genes are TRBV20-1 and TRBJ2-3; D might be TRBD1 (5 bases). Deletions cut 5 bases from V and 8 bases from J, with 20 bases between. The CDR3 runs 14 residues. Germline V lookup: CDR1 DFQATT, CDR2 SNEGSKA (reference sequence). CDR3 loop: CSASSGFNRGTQYF. CDR3 in DNA: TGCAGTGCTTCGAGTGGGTTTAATAGGGGTACGCAGTATTTT.

This clonotype was detected a few times. V usage is TRBV10-1 and J usage is TRBJ1-4; a possible D gene is TRBD1 (6 bases). The CDR3 is made up of 13 amino acids. V lost 7 bases and J lost 7, with 13 bases in between. Germline CDR1 WNHNN, CDR2 SYGVQD (reference sequence). For the CDR3, the DNA is TGCGCCAGCAACCGACAGGCTGGTGAAAAACTGTTTTTT. It yields the protein CASNRQAGEKLFF.